This is a list of T cell receptor beta chains from one sample in a study of OX40 agonist ivuxolimab in advanced cancers. Profiled with immunoSEQ multiplex PCR; TCRdb holds only in-frame clones, not every one. Among about 64,000 clones listed, 85% were seen once. This specimen was CD4+ or CD8+ T cells sorted from blood, taken in a trial of the OX40 agonist ivuxolimab. These receptors came from an adult with an advanced solid tumor such as melanoma, head and neck, liver or kidney cancer. Both conserved end residues are part of each CDR3. The D gene is left open where the match is weak. Some rows mark clone size as missing; the rest say once, few, many or name a class of expanded clone.

V	J	D	size	CDR3	DNA
TRBV5-4	TRBJ2-3	.	.	CASSLAGGADTQYF	TGTGCCAGCAGCTTGGCAGGGGGGGCAGATACGCAGTATTTT
TRBV7-3	TRBJ1-2	TRBD1	few	CASSPGQGLNYGYTF	TGTGCCAGCAGCCCAGGACAGGGGCTCAACTATGGCTACACCTTC
TRBV10-3	TRBJ1-2	TRBD1	.	CAAGPTGGGVGTF	TGTGCCGCCGGCCCGACAGGGGGCGGGGTAGGGACCTTC
TRBV9	TRBJ2-2	TRBD1	few	CASSVAGTGYTGELFF	TGTGCCAGCAGCGTAGCGGGGACAGGGTACACCGGGGAGCTGTTTTTT
TRBV19	TRBJ2-3	.	.	CASRAGTRADTQYF	TGTGCCAGTAGAGCCGGGACAAGGGCAGATACGCAGTATTTT
TRBV28	TRBJ1-2	.	.	CASTPGGGLGGYTF	TGTGCCAGCACCCCCGGGGGAGGGCTAGGGGGCTACACCTTC
TRBV29-1	TRBJ2-7	TRBD1	.	CSVEGTGGHEQYF	TGCAGCGTTGAGGGGACAGGGGGGCACGAGCAGTACTTC
TRBV6-1	TRBJ1-1	TRBD1	.	CASRKQGATEAFF	TGTGCCAGCAGAAAGCAGGGGGCCACTGAAGCTTTCTTT
TRBV14	TRBJ1-2	.	.	CASSQDGRLNYGYTF	TGTGCCAGCAGCCAAGATGGCAGGCTGAACTATGGCTACACCTTC
TRBV28	TRBJ2-7	.	.	CASSFIEMTRPKISYEQYF	TGTGCCAGCAGTTTTATTGAGATGACAAGGCCTAAGATCTCCTACGAGCAGTACTTC
TRBV7-2	TRBJ2-5	TRBD2	.	CASSFDGTSGGETQYF	TGTGCCAGCAGCTTCGACGGGACTAGCGGGGGGGAGACCCAGTACTTC
TRBV9	TRBJ1-1	.	.	CASSVGAGPTEAFF	TGTGCCAGCAGCGTAGGGGCAGGGCCTACTGAAGCTTTCTTT
TRBV2	TRBJ2-7	TRBD1	few	CASTRGGWSSYEQYF	TGTGCCAGCACCCGAGGGGGCTGGAGCTCCTACGAGCAGTACTTC
TRBV10-3	TRBJ1-5	.	medium-sized	CAIQDPGQPQHF	TGTGCCATACAGGACCCGGGGCAGCCCCAGCATTTT
TRBV5-8	TRBJ1-1	.	.	CASLHRVNTEAFF	TGTGCCAGCCTACACAGGGTGAACACTGAAGCTTTCTTT
TRBV28	TRBJ2-5	TRBD1	.	CASNRPTGSGETQYF	TGTGCCAGCAACAGACCGACAGGGTCGGGGGAGACCCAGTACTTC
TRBV15	TRBJ1-4	.	.	CATSREQNEKLFF	TGTGCCACCAGCAGAGAGCAAAATGAAAAACTGTTTTTT
TRBV27	TRBJ2-3	.	.	CASSQRARGTDTQYF	TGTGCCAGCAGCCAGCGAGCCCGGGGCACAGATACGCAGTATTTT
TRBV19	TRBJ2-4	TRBD1	.	CASSIRGQENIQYF	TGTGCCAGTAGTATCCGGGGACAGGAAAACATTCAGTACTTC
TRBV25-1	TRBJ1-1	.	.	CASSEERGNTEAFF	TGTGCCAGCAGTGAGGAGAGGGGGAACACTGAAGCTTTCTTT
TRBV29-1	TRBJ2-7	.	.	CSVELSYEQYF	TGCAGCGTTGAGCTAAGTTACGAGCAGTACTTC
TRBV19	TRBJ2-2	.	.	CASSPYLPSNTGELFF	TGTGCCAGTAGCCCATACCTCCCCTCGAACACCGGGGAGCTGTTTTTT
TRBV4-3	TRBJ2-3	TRBD2	.	CASSQQRGFTDTQYF	TGCGCCAGCAGCCAACAGCGGGGGTTTACAGATACGCAGTATTTT
TRBV7-3	TRBJ2-1	TRBD1	.	CASSLTGGAVGQFF	TGTGCCAGCAGCTTAACAGGGGGCGCGGTCGGGCAGTTCTTC
TRBV30	TRBJ2-2	.	once	CAWSTTGTRNTGELFF	TGTGCCTGGAGTACCACCGGGACCCGAAACACCGGGGAGCTGTTTTTT
TRBV23-1	TRBJ2-7	.	.	CASSQGHRDSYEQYF	TGCGCCAGCAGCCAAGGGCATAGGGACTCCTACGAGCAGTACTTC
TRBV7-9	TRBJ1-2	.	few	CASSFSGSGYTF	TGTGCCAGCAGTTTTTCAGGGAGCGGCTACACCTTC
TRBV9	TRBJ2-1	TRBD2	.	CASSVGASGRGEQFF	TGTGCCAGCAGCGTAGGGGCTAGCGGGAGGGGTGAGCAGTTCTTC
TRBV5-1	TRBJ2-5	TRBD1	.	CASSLDRVGIETQYF	TGCGCCAGCAGCCTGGACAGGGTGGGCATCGAGACCCAGTACTTC
TRBV28	TRBJ1-5	.	.	CASHVGNQPQHF	TGTGCCAGCCATGTAGGCAATCAGCCCCAGCATTTT
TRBV15	TRBJ1-6	.	.	CATSSDRNSPLHF	TGTGCCACCAGCAGCGACAGAAATTCACCCCTCCACTTT
TRBV6-5	TRBJ2-3	.	.	CASTLVADTQYF	TGTGCCAGCACCCTAGTTGCGGATACGCAGTATTTT
TRBV19	TRBJ2-5	TRBD2	.	CASSRLGLAGGPQETQYF	TGTGCCAGTAGTAGACTGGGACTAGCGGGAGGACCCCAAGAGACCCAGTACTTC
TRBV7-9	TRBJ2-5	TRBD1	.	CASWDRGLETQYF	TGTGCCAGCTGGGACAGGGGGCTGGAGACCCAGTACTTC
TRBV29-1	TRBJ2-1	.	.	CSVVGGYNEQFF	TGCAGCGTTGTTGGGGGCTACAATGAGCAGTTCTTC